The rows below give T cell receptor beta chains drawn from one sample of a study of molecular identifiers for immune sequencing clone quantification. TCRdb ran MiXCR on the PCR reads and lists one entry per CDR3 protein. Here the sample spans 400,000 to 600,000 distinct CDR3 sequences, about a quarter being singletons. The sequenced material came from naive CD8+ T cells from blood, with Jurkat cell RNA spiked in. These receptor sequences come from a human donor in good health. Some libraries in this study had Jurkat cell RNA spiked in. The CDR3 runs from the conserved cysteine through the conserved F or W. A D gene is named only where the DNA matches it firmly. Some rows have no size entry. The others give once, few or many, or a class for an expanded clone.

v_gene: TRBV30
j_gene: TRBJ2-1
abundance: -
d_gene: -
CDR3aa: CAWTPDSYNEQFF
CDR3nt: TGTGCCTGGACGCCCGACTCCTACAATGAGCAGTTCTTC

v_gene: TRBV12-3/TRBV12-4
j_gene: TRBJ1-1
abundance: -
d_gene: -
CDR3aa: CASGDYQGSTEAFF
CDR3nt: TGTGCCAGCGGCGACTATCAGGGGTCCACTGAAGCTTTCTTT

v_gene: TRBV19
j_gene: TRBJ1-1
abundance: -
d_gene: -
CDR3aa: CASINSKGAGVPEAFF
CDR3nt: TGTGCCAGTATCAACTCGAAAGGGGCGGGGGTGCCTGAAGCTTTCTTT

v_gene: TRBV5-1
j_gene: TRBJ2-3
abundance: many
d_gene: -
CDR3aa: CASTGQDTTDTQYF
CDR3nt: TGCGCCAGCACCGGACAAGATACCACAGATACGCAGTATTTT

v_gene: TRBV2
j_gene: TRBJ1-1
abundance: many
d_gene: -
CDR3aa: CARQRERGVTEAFF
CDR3nt: TGTGCCAGACAGCGAGAAAGGGGAGTTACTGAAGCTTTCTTT

v_gene: TRBV6-1
j_gene: TRBJ2-2
abundance: few
d_gene: -
CDR3aa: CATAIAHTGELFF
CDR3nt: TGTGCCACCGCTATTGCGCACACCGGGGAGCTGTTTTTT

v_gene: TRBV5-3
j_gene: TRBJ2-3
abundance: many
d_gene: TRBD2
CDR3aa: CASSLGGNTQYF
CDR3nt: TGTGCCAGCTCTCTGGGGGGGAACACCCAGTACTTT

v_gene: TRBV7-2
j_gene: TRBJ2-3
abundance: -
d_gene: TRBD2
CDR3aa: CASAGALAVAGATDTRYF
CDR3nt: TGTGCCAGCGCTGGCGCTCTAGCGGTCGCCGGAGCCACAGATACGCGGTATTTT

v_gene: TRBV11-2
j_gene: TRBJ2-5
abundance: -
d_gene: TRBD1
CDR3aa: CASGEGQLQETQYF
CDR3nt: TGTGCCAGCGGCGAGGGACAGCTTCAAGAGACCCAGTACTTC

v_gene: TRBV12-3/TRBV12-4
j_gene: TRBJ1-3
abundance: -
d_gene: -
CDR3aa: CASSRFRRNISGNTIYF
CDR3nt: TGTGCCAGCAGTCGTTTTAGGAGGAACATCTCTGGAAACACCATATATTTT

v_gene: TRBV19
j_gene: TRBJ2-7
abundance: -
d_gene: -
CDR3aa: CASSPLRGQTNYEQYF
CDR3nt: TGTGCCAGTAGTCCCCTCCGGGGCCAAACGAACTACGAGCAGTACTTC

v_gene: TRBV14
j_gene: TRBJ2-7
abundance: -
d_gene: TRBD2
CDR3aa: CASSPGGNPYEQYF
CDR3nt: TGTGCCAGCAGCCCGGGGGGGAATCCCTACGAGCAGTACTTC

v_gene: TRBV5-4
j_gene: TRBJ2-7
abundance: -
d_gene: TRBD1
CDR3aa: CASSPSQGREQYF
CDR3nt: TGTGCCAGCAGCCCCTCACAGGGGCGCGAGCAGTACTTC

v_gene: TRBV5-6
j_gene: TRBJ1-5
abundance: -
d_gene: -
CDR3aa: CASSLDGDHQPQHF
CDR3nt: TGTGCCAGCAGCTTGGACGGCGACCATCAGCCCCAGCATTTT

v_gene: TRBV9
j_gene: TRBJ2-1
abundance: -
d_gene: TRBD2
CDR3aa: CASSDRTSESSYNEQFF
CDR3nt: TGTGCCAGCAGCGACAGGACTAGCGAAAGCTCCTACAATGAGCAGTTCTTC

v_gene: TRBV6-5
j_gene: TRBJ2-3
abundance: -
d_gene: -
CDR3aa: CASKPVLDPPGDARYF
CDR3nt: TGTGCCAGCAAACCGGTCTTGGACCCGCCCGGGGATGCGCGGTATTTT

v_gene: TRBV27
j_gene: TRBJ2-5
abundance: -
d_gene: TRBD1
CDR3aa: CASSLDRKLQETQYF
CDR3nt: TGTGCCAGCAGTCTGGACAGGAAATTGCAAGAGACCCAGTACTTC

v_gene: TRBV28
j_gene: TRBJ1-1
abundance: few
d_gene: -
CDR3aa: CASSLRQPLGINTEAFF
CDR3nt: TGTGCCAGCAGTTTACGCCAGCCATTAGGGATAAACACTGAAGCTTTCTTT

v_gene: TRBV29-1
j_gene: TRBJ2-1
abundance: -
d_gene: TRBD2
CDR3aa: CSVEGTSGIWYNEQFF
CDR3nt: TGCAGCGTTGAAGGGACTAGCGGGATATGGTACAATGAGCAGTTCTTC

v_gene: TRBV20-1
j_gene: TRBJ2-7
abundance: many
d_gene: TRBD1
CDR3aa: CSGIRDRVSHEQYF
CDR3nt: TGCAGTGGTATCCGGGACAGGGTGTCCCACGAGCAGTACTTC

v_gene: TRBV7-9
j_gene: TRBJ2-5
abundance: many
d_gene: TRBD1
CDR3aa: CASSSRTGIETQYF
CDR3nt: TGTGCCAGCAGCTCCCGGACAGGGATAGAGACCCAGTACTTC

v_gene: TRBV6-5
j_gene: TRBJ2-7
abundance: -
d_gene: -
CDR3aa: CASKGTGTHEQYF
CDR3nt: TGTGCCAGCAAGGGGACCGGGACTCACGAGCAGTACTTC

v_gene: TRBV30
j_gene: TRBJ2-5
abundance: -
d_gene: -
CDR3aa: CAWSEGAGYQETQYF
CDR3nt: TGTGCCTGGAGTGAAGGAGCGGGTTACCAAGAGACCCAGTACTTC

v_gene: TRBV11-3
j_gene: TRBJ2-5
abundance: -
d_gene: TRBD1
CDR3aa: CASSATGVEETQYF
CDR3nt: TGTGCCAGCAGCGCGACAGGGGTGGAGGAGACCCAGTACTTC

v_gene: TRBV7-9
j_gene: TRBJ2-5
abundance: many
d_gene: -
CDR3aa: CASSFPQETQYF
CDR3nt: TGTGCCAGCAGCTTCCCCCAAGAGACCCAGTACTTC

v_gene: TRBV12-3/TRBV12-4
j_gene: TRBJ1-2
abundance: many
d_gene: -
CDR3aa: CASITGKDGYTF
CDR3nt: TGTGCCAGCATTACAGGGAAGGATGGCTACACCTTC

v_gene: TRBV12-3/TRBV12-4
j_gene: TRBJ2-5
abundance: -
d_gene: TRBD2
CDR3aa: CASSPVSGGLETQYF
CDR3nt: TGTGCCAGCAGTCCCGTCAGCGGGGGTTTGGAGACCCAGTACTTC

v_gene: TRBV4-1
j_gene: TRBJ2-1
abundance: -
d_gene: TRBD2
CDR3aa: CASSHIAGGTYNEQFF
CDR3nt: TGCGCCAGCAGCCATATAGCGGGAGGTACCTACAATGAGCAGTTCTTC

v_gene: TRBV25-1
j_gene: TRBJ2-3
abundance: many
d_gene: TRBD2
CDR3aa: CASSGGGAPTDTQYF
CDR3nt: TGTGCCAGCAGCGGGGGGGGCGCTCCCACAGATACGCAGTATTTT

v_gene: TRBV2
j_gene: TRBJ2-2
abundance: few
d_gene: TRBD1
CDR3aa: CASSVTLAGTGQNTGELFF
CDR3nt: TGTGCCAGCAGTGTAACCCTAGCCGGGACAGGGCAGAACACCGGGGAGCTGTTTTTT

v_gene: TRBV5-6
j_gene: TRBJ1-2
abundance: -
d_gene: -
CDR3aa: CASSYRVGPNYGYTF
CDR3nt: TGTGCCAGCAGCTATAGGGTTGGACCTAACTATGGCTACACCTTC

v_gene: TRBV7-6
j_gene: TRBJ2-7
abundance: few
d_gene: -
CDR3aa: CASSKHGAYEQYF
CDR3nt: TGTGCCAGCAGCAAGCACGGGGCCTACGAGCAGTACTTC

v_gene: TRBV10-3
j_gene: TRBJ2-5
abundance: -
d_gene: TRBD2
CDR3aa: CAIGQGLAGSQETQYF
CDR3nt: TGTGCCATCGGGCAAGGACTAGCGGGCTCCCAAGAGACCCAGTACTTC

v_gene: TRBV29-1
j_gene: TRBJ2-3
abundance: -
d_gene: TRBD2
CDR3aa: CSATRARAGLAGGDTQYF
CDR3nt: TGCAGCGCTACCCGAGCCCGTGCTGGACTAGCGGGAGGAGATACGCAGTATTTT

v_gene: TRBV29-1
j_gene: TRBJ2-7
abundance: many
d_gene: -
CDR3aa: CSVHIGQRDEQYF
CDR3nt: TGCAGCGTTCATATCGGTCAACGGGACGAGCAGTACTTC

v_gene: TRBV12-5
j_gene: TRBJ1-1
abundance: many
d_gene: -
CDR3aa: CASAPGPEAFF
CDR3nt: TGTGCTAGTGCCCCCGGCCCTGAAGCTTTCTTT

v_gene: TRBV14
j_gene: TRBJ1-2
abundance: -
d_gene: -
CDR3aa: CASSQEALIAGYGYTF
CDR3nt: TGTGCCAGCAGCCAAGAGGCACTGATAGCTGGGTATGGCTACACCTTC

v_gene: TRBV11-2
j_gene: TRBJ2-2
abundance: few
d_gene: TRBD2
CDR3aa: CASSYLAVASTGELFF
CDR3nt: TGTGCCAGCAGCTACCTAGCGGTAGCCTCCACCGGGGAGCTGTTTTTT

v_gene: TRBV9
j_gene: TRBJ2-7
abundance: many
d_gene: TRBD1
CDR3aa: CASSPLGDSPYEQYF
CDR3nt: TGTGCCAGCAGCCCCCTAGGGGACAGCCCCTACGAGCAGTACTTC

v_gene: TRBV6-5
j_gene: TRBJ1-4
abundance: many
d_gene: -
CDR3aa: CASSYSGHNEKLFF
CDR3nt: TGTGCCAGCAGTTACTCGGGTCACAATGAAAAACTGTTTTTT

v_gene: TRBV27
j_gene: TRBJ2-6
abundance: -
d_gene: -
CDR3aa: CASGWEGASGANVLTF
CDR3nt: TGTGCCAGCGGTTGGGAGGGGGCGTCGGGGGCCAACGTCCTGACTTTC

v_gene: TRBV6-5
j_gene: TRBJ2-3
abundance: few
d_gene: TRBD2
CDR3aa: CASNPGLGTDTQYF
CDR3nt: TGTGCCAGCAATCCGGGACTAGGCACAGATACGCAGTATTTT

v_gene: TRBV6-2/TRBV6-3
j_gene: TRBJ1-1
abundance: few
d_gene: -
CDR3aa: CASSEVGDTEAFF
CDR3nt: TGTGCCAGCAGTGAGGTGGGGGACACTGAAGCTTTCTTT

v_gene: TRBV7-9
j_gene: TRBJ2-1
abundance: -
d_gene: -
CDR3aa: CASSTTEKYNEQFF
CDR3nt: TGTGCCAGCAGCACGACAGAGAAGTACAATGAGCAGTTCTTC

v_gene: TRBV20-1
j_gene: TRBJ1-2
abundance: -
d_gene: -
CDR3aa: CSASGMRTSTNYGYTF
CDR3nt: TGCAGTGCTAGTGGGATGCGGACGTCAACTAACTATGGCTACACCTTC

v_gene: TRBV6-6
j_gene: TRBJ2-1
abundance: many
d_gene: -
CDR3aa: CASSYNEQFF
CDR3nt: TGTGCCAGCAGTTACAATGAGCAGTTCTTC

v_gene: TRBV27
j_gene: TRBJ2-1
abundance: few
d_gene: TRBD2
CDR3aa: CASMTKGREALDNEQFF
CDR3nt: TGTGCCAGCATGACAAAGGGGCGGGAGGCCTTAGACAATGAGCAGTTCTTC

v_gene: TRBV5-6
j_gene: TRBJ2-3
abundance: -
d_gene: TRBD2
CDR3aa: CASERETDTQYF
CDR3nt: TGTGCCAGCGAGCGGGAGACAGATACGCAGTATTTT

v_gene: TRBV4-1
j_gene: TRBJ2-7
abundance: many
d_gene: -
CDR3aa: CASSQDPTGSLLEQYF
CDR3nt: TGCGCCAGCAGCCAAGATCCCACAGGGTCGCTTCTGGAGCAGTACTTC